This T cell receptor (beta chain) was sequenced during a study of blood T cell repertoires in COVID-19. The wider study: Sites in the United States, Italy and Spain provided acute and convalescent COVID-19 samples. PBMCs, B-cell-depleted T cells, or T cells were the source of the cDNA or gDNA that made up the material.

Original processing notes: Estimates of nucleated cell counts were drawn from the amplification of reference gene primers. Assay used: immunoSEQ multiplex PCR; TCRdb lists only in-frame clones, some missing. V, J and clone size are those of that table, while D and trimming were read from the DNA. The sample lists 130,000 or so clones, around 87% occurring once. Germline CDR1 is MNHEY and CDR2 is SVGAGI. The CDR3 spans 15 residues. V shed 6 bases, J shed 0 bases, and the junction held 8 bases outside the gene matches. The chain employs TRBV6-5 and TRBJ2-7, with 7 positions matching TRBD2. This TCR derives from a woman aged 45-65 years with acute or convalescent COVID-19. Material: peripheral blood. The CDR3 DNA is TGTGCCAGCAGACTTAGCGGGTCCAGCTCCTACGAGCAGTACTTC. It specifies CASRLSGSSSYEQYF.